This T cell receptor beta chain was found in a study of cytomegalovirus exposure and HLA in healthy donors. Study at large: Per a later analysis, the 666 first-cohort and more than 100 validation repertoires shared one platform.

This clone appeared a few times. Its antigen is not known. Deletions cut 2 bases from V and 3 bases from J, with 8 bases between. CDR1 MDHEN and CDR2 SYDVKM come from the germline V gene. CDR3 length: 13 amino acids. Clones were read by immunoSEQ multiplex PCR, and TCRdb kept only the in-frame ones, dropping some. The sample includes 92,000 or so clones, about 96% of them seen just once. Study-wide results and caveats: Associated with cytomegalovirus, according to the listing, were 164 TCR beta chains.

The TCR sequence derives from a man younger than 35 in good health and CMV-seronegative. The rearrangement uses TRBV28 and TRBJ2-7; D is uncertain. Sample: PBMCs. The CDR3 spells CASSLGGNYEQYF. DNA of the CDR3: TGTGCCAGCAGTTTAGGCGGTAACTACGAGCAGTACTTC.